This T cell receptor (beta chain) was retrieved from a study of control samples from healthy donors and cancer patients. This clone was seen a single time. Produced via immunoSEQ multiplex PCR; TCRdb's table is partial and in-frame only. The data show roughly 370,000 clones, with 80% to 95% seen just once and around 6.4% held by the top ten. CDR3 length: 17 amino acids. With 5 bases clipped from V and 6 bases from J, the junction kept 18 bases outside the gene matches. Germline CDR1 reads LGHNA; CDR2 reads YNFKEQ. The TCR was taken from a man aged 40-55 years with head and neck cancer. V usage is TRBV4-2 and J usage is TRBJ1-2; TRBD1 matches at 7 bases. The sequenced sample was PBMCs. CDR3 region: CASSGRNRGQTLDGYTF. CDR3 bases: TGTGCCAGCAGCGGTAGAAACAGGGGCCAAACTCTAGATGGCTACACCTTC.